The sequence of this TCR beta chain was determined in a study of PD-1 blockade in classical Hodgkin lymphoma. Whole-study context: Nivolumab 3 mg/kg was given intravenously every 2 weeks. Whole-study findings and limits: Before treatment, TCR diversity in newly diagnosed patients was reportedly lower than in healthy donors. Complete responders showed a baseline diversity that resembled the diversity of newly diagnosed patients. Any patient who commenced nivolumab under 1 year after ASCT was excluded.

The CDR3 loop spans 13 amino acids. The V end was cut by 8 bases, the J end by 6 bases, with 14 bases between. Germline V gene data show CDR1 as MNHEY and CDR2 as SMNVEV (reference sequence). Each of the patients experienced relapse following autologous stem cell transplantation, and their brentuximab vedotin exposure differed. For this clone: Its target is unknown.

Produced via immunoSEQ multiplex PCR; TCRdb's table is partial and in-frame only. Of about 110,000 clones listed, roughly nine tenths are singletons. Sequenced here: peripheral blood mononuclear cells (PBMCs), sampled before the second cycle of nivolumab. The rearrangement joins TRBV27 to TRBJ2-1; D call uncertain. The clonotype comes from a human donor with classical Hodgkin lymphoma. The CDR3 protein is CASRPVGFNEQFF. CDR3 DNA sequence: TGTGCCAGCCGACCGGTTGGGTTCAATGAGCAGTTCTTC.